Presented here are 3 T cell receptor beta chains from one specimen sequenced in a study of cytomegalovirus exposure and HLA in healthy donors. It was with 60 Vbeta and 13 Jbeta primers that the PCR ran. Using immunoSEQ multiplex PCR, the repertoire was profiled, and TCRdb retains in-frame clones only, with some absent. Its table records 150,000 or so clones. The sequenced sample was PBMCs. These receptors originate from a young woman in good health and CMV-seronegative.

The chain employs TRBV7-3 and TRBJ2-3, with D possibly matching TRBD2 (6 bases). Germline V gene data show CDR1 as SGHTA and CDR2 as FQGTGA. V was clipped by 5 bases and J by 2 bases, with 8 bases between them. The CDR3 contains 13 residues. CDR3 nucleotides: TGTGCCAGCAGCGCGGGGCACACAGATACGCAGTATTTT. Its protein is CASSAGHTDTQYF.

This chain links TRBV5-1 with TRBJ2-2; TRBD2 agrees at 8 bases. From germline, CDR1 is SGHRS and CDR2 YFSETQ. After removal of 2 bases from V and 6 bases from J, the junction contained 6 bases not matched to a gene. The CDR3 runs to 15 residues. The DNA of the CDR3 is TGCGCCAGCAGCTTCTCCCTCGGGGGGGCCGGGGAGCTGTTTTTT. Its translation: CASSFSLGGAGELFF.

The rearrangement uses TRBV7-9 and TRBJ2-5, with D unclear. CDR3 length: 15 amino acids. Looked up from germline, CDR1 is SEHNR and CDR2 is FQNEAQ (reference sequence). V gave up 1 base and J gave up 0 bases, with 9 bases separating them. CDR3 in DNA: TGTGCCAGCAGCTTAGAATCTGACTACCAAGAGACCCAGTACTTC. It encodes CASSLESDYQETQYF.